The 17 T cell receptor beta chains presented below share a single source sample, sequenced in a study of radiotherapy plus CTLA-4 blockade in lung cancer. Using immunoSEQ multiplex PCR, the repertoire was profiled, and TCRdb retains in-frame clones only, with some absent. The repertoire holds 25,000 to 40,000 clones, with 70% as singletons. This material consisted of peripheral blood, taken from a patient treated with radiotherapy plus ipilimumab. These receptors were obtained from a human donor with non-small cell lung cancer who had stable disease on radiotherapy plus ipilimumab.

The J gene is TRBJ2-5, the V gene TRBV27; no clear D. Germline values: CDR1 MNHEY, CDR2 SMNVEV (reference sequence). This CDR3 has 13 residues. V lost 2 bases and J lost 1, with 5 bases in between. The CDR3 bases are TGTGCCAGCAGTTTAACACTCCAAGAGACCCAGTACTTC. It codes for CASSLTLQETQYF.

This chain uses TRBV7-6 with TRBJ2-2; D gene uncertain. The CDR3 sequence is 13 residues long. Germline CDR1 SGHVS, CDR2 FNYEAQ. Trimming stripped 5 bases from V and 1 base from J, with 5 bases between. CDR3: CASSPGNTGELFF. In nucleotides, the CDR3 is TGTGCCAGCAGCCCCGGGAACACCGGGGAGCTGTTTTTT.

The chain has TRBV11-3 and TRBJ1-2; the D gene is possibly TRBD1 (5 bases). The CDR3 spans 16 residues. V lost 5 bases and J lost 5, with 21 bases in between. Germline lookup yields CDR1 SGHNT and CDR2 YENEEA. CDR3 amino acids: CASSQAGTEETYGYTF. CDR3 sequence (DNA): TGTGCCAGCAGCCAAGCCGGGACGGAGGAAACTTATGGCTACACCTTC. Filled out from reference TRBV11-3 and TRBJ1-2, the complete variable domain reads EAGVVQSPRYKIIEKKQPVAFWCNPISGHNTLYWYLQNLGQGPELLIRYENEEAVDDSQLPKDRFSAERLKGVDSTLKIQPAELGDSAVYLCASSQAGTEETYGYTFGSGTRLTVV.

CDR3 in amino acids: CASSTGLAGGAGELFF. CDR3 coding DNA: TGCGCCAGCAGCACGGGACTAGCGGGAGGAGCCGGGGAGCTGTTTTTT. The V gene is TRBV5-1, the J gene TRBJ2-2, with TRBD2 matching 15 bases. Germline assignment: CDR1 SGHRS and CDR2 YFSETQ. J was trimmed by 6 bases and V by 4 bases; bases with no gene match: 4. This CDR3 has 16 amino acids.

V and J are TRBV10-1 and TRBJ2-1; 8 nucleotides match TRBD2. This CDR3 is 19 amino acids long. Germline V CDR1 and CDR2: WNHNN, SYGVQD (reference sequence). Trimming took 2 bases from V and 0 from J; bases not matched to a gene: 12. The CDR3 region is CASSEPKKREPSSYNEQFF. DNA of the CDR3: TGCGCCAGCAGTGAGCCGAAGAAGCGGGAGCCGAGCTCCTACAATGAGCAGTTCTTC.

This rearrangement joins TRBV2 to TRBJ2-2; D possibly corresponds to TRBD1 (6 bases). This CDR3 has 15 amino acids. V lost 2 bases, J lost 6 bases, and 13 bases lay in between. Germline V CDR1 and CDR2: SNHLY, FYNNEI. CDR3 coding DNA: TGTGCCAGCAGTGAATTAGTTTCAGGGGCCGGGGAGCTGTTTTTT. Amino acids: CASSELVSGAGELFF. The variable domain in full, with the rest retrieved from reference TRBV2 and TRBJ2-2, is EPEVTQTPSHQVTQMGQEVILRCVPISNHLYFYWYRQILGQKVEFLVSFYNNEISEKSEIFDDQFSVERPDGSNFTLKIRSTKLEDSAMYFCASSELVSGAGELFFGEGSRLTVL.

The chain's CDR3 is CASSPRATDTQYF. CDR3 DNA sequence: TGTGCCAGCAGTCCCCGTGCGACAGATACGCAGTATTTT. The chain is built from TRBV2 and TRBJ2-3; D unclear. The CDR3 consists of 13 residues. CDR1 and CDR2 (germline): SNHLY, FYNNEI. Trimming left V 5 bases short and J 3 bases short, with 9 bases between.

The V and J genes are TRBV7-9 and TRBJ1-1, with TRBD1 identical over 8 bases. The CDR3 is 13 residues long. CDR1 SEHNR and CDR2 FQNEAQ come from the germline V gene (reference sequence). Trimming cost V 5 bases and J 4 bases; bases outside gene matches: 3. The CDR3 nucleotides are TGTGCCAGCAGCCTACAGGGGGGCACTGAAGCTTTCTTT. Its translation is CASSLQGGTEAFF.

Here the CDR3 reads CASSVGTSGSFHEQYF. The CDR3 DNA follows: TGCGCCAGCAGCGTCGGGACTAGCGGGAGTTTCCACGAGCAGTACTTC. V is TRBV5-1 and J is TRBJ2-7, with TRBD2 identical over 14 bases. Germline V CDR1 and CDR2: SGHRS, YFSETQ. After removal of 4 bases from V and 5 bases from J, the junction contained 8 bases not matched to a gene. The CDR3 runs to 16 residues. The complete variable domain, with remaining parts taken from reference TRBV5-1 and TRBJ2-7, reads KAGVTQTPRYLIKTRGQQVTLSCSPISGHRSVSWYQQTPGQGLQFLFEYFSETQRNKGNFPGRFSGRQFSNSRSEMNVSTLELGDSALYLCASSVGTSGSFHEQYFGPGTRLTVT.

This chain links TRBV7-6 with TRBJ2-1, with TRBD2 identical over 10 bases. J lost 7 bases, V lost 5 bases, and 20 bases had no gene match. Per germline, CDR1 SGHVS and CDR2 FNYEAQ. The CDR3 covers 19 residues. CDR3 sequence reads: CASSPDRTSWSGRGNEQFF. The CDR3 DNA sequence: TGTGCCAGCAGCCCTGACAGGACTAGTTGGAGCGGGAGGGGGAATGAGCAGTTCTTC.

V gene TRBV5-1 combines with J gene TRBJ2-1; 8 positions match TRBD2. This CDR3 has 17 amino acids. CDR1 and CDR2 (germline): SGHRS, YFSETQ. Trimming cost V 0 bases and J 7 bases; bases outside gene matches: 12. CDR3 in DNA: TGCGCCAGCAGCTTGGGTAGGGGTGCTAGCGGGCCAAATGAGCAGTTCTTC. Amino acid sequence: CASSLGRGASGPNEQFF.

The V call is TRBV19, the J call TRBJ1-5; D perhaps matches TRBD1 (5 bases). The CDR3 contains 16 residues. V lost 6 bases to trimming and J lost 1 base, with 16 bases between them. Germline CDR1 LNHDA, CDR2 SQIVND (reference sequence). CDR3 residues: CASREHQGPSNQPQHF. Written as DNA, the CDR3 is TGTGCCAGTAGGGAGCATCAGGGCCCAAGCAATCAGCCCCAGCATTTT.

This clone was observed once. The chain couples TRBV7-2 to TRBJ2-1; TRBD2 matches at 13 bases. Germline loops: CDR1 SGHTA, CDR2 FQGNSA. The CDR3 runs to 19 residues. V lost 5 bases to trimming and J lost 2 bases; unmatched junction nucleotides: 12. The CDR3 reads CASSPRLAGGKLAYNEQFF. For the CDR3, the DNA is TGTGCCAGCAGCCCGCGACTAGCGGGAGGCAAACTGGCCTACAATGAGCAGTTCTTC.

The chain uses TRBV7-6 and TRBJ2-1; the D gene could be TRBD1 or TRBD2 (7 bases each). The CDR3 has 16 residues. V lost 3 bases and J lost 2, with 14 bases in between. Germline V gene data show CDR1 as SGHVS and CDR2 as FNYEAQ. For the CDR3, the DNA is TGTGCCAGCAGCTTGGGAGGGCAGGGGGCCTACAATGAGCAGTTCTTC. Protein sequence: CASSLGGQGAYNEQFF.

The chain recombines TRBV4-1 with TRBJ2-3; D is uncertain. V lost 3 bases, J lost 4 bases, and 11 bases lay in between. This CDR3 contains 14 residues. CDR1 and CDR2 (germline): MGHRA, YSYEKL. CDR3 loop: CASSHNVGPDTQYF. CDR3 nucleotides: TGCGCCAGCAGCCACAACGTGGGCCCAGATACGCAGTATTTT.

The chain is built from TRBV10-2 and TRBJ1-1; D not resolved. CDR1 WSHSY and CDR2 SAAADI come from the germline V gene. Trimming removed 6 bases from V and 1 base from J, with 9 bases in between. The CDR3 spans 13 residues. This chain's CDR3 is CASSRNSNTEAFF. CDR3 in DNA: TGCGCCAGCAGCCGGAATTCGAACACTGAAGCTTTCTTT.

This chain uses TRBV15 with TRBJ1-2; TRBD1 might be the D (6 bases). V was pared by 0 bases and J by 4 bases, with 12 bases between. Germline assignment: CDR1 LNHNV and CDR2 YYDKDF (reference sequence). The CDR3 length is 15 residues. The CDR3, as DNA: TGTGCCACCAGCAGAGATGAAGCAGGGGTCTATGGCTACACCTTC. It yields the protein CATSRDEAGVYGYTF.